These 27 T cell receptor beta chains were all obtained from the same sample, sequenced in a study of cytomegalovirus exposure and HLA in healthy donors. PCR involved 60 Vbeta and 13 Jbeta primers. Assay: immunoSEQ multiplex PCR; the TCRdb copy retains only in-frame clones and omits some. The sample has 85,000 to 100,000 clones, roughly 70% seen once. Sequenced: PBMCs. Receptors originate from a man aged 50 to 60 in good health and CMV-seronegative.

The V gene is TRBV6-6, the J gene TRBJ1-2, with a possible D match to TRBD1 (6 bases). This CDR3 has 11 residues. The germline gives CDR1 MNHNY, CDR2 SVGAGI (reference sequence). The V gene lost 6 bases and the J gene lost 4 bases, with 6 bases spanning the gap. The CDR3 reads CASRQGYGYTF. The CDR3 DNA sequence: TGTGCCAGCAGACAGGGCTATGGCTACACCTTC.

The V and J genes are TRBV27 and TRBJ2-2, with 13 bases identical to TRBD2. Germline CDR1 and CDR2: MNHEY and SMNVEV (reference sequence). V shed 2 bases and J 6 bases; nucleotides not matched to a gene: 0. This CDR3 region has 15 residues. For the CDR3, the DNA is TGTGCCAGCAGTTTAGGACTAGCGGGAGCCGGGGAGCTGTTTTTT. Protein product: CASSLGLAGAGELFF.

This clone came up once. The chain joins TRBV11-2 to TRBJ1-1; no reliable D call. This CDR3 has 15 amino acids. Germline CDR1 SGHAT, CDR2 FQNNGV. The V end lost 2 bases, the J end lost 0 bases, and 10 bases lay between the germline ends. The CDR3 DNA is TGTGCCAGCAGCTTAACGCGTCTACTGAACACTGAAGCTTTCTTT. Its translation: CASSLTRLLNTEAFF.

The rearrangement joins TRBV6-1 to TRBJ1-5; TRBD1 matches 9 bases. This CDR3 is built from 18 residues. V gave up 4 bases and J gave up 0 bases; unmatched junction bases: 10. Germline V CDR1 and CDR2: MNHNS, SASEGT. CDR3 amino acids: CASSADRGLIYSNQPQHF. CDR3 bases: TGTGCCAGCAGTGCGGACAGGGGACTTATTTATAGCAATCAGCCCCAGCATTTT.

V is TRBV5-6 and J is TRBJ2-1, with D perhaps TRBD2 (7 bases). The V gene's germline CDR1 is SGHDT and CDR2 YYEEEE. This CDR3 is 14 amino acids long. Trimming stripped 4 bases from V and 9 bases from J, with 17 bases between. DNA for the CDR3: TGTGCCAGCAGCCTAAGGGGGGGTAACTTTGAGCAGTTCTTC. Residues: CASSLRGGNFEQFF.

The rearrangement joins TRBV7-3 to TRBJ2-2; the match to TRBD2 covers 14 bases. V dropped 5 bases and J dropped 6; count of bases not matched to a gene: 8. Looked up from germline, CDR1 is SGHTA and CDR2 is FQGTGA. The CDR3 totals 17 residues. CDR3 DNA: TGTGCCAGCAGCAGACCGGGACTAGCGGGAGTAGCCGGGGAGCTGTTTTTT. Protein sequence: CASSRPGLAGVAGELFF.

The chain is built from TRBV4-1 and TRBJ1-1; 7 bases are a match to TRBD1. J gave up 5 bases and V 5 bases, and 14 bases lay outside the gene matches. This CDR3 has 16 amino acids. CDR1 and CDR2 (germline): MGHRA, YSYEKL. The CDR3 protein is CASSNPPSTGRTEAFF. In DNA, the CDR3 is TGCGCCAGCAGCAACCCGCCTTCGACAGGGAGGACTGAAGCTTTCTTT.

The rearrangement uses TRBV6-7 and TRBJ2-6, with D possibly being TRBD2 (5 bases). TRBV6-7 is reported as an ORF; its role is uncertain. V was pared by 6 bases and J by 2 bases, with 14 bases between. CDR3 length: 16 residues. For the CDR3, the DNA is TGTGCCAGCAGGTGCGCCGGGCGGGCTGGGGCCAACGTCCTGACTTTC. Translated, it gives CASRCAGRAGANVLTF.

The chain carries TRBV11-3 and TRBJ2-2, with D tentatively TRBD2 (5 bases). V gave up 4 bases and J gave up 1 base, with 10 bases separating them. From germline, CDR1 is SGHNT and CDR2 YENEEA. The CDR3 runs 15 residues. The chain's CDR3 is CASSSRRGNTGELFF. CDR3 DNA: TGTGCCAGCAGCTCTCGACGGGGGAACACCGGGGAGCTGTTTTTT.

V usage is TRBV6-1 and J usage is TRBJ1-1, with D hard to call. This CDR3 contains 14 residues. Per germline, CDR1 MNHNS and CDR2 SASEGT. Trimming shortened V by 2 bases and J by 3 bases, and 10 bases separated the two germline ends. The DNA for the CDR3 is TGTGCCAGCAGTGAAACCAGATCCTACACTGAAGCTTTCTTT. Amino acids: CASSETRSYTEAFF.

This rearrangement joins TRBV4-3 to TRBJ2-7; 7 nucleotides agree with TRBD1. The germline V gene encodes CDR1 LGHNA and CDR2 YSLEER. CDR3 length: 17 amino acids. With 0 bases clipped from V and 6 bases from J, the junction kept 14 bases outside the gene matches. CDR3 in amino acids: CASSQELTPRQGREQYV. In DNA, the CDR3 is TGCGCCAGCAGCCAAGAACTTACGCCCAGACAGGGTCGCGAGCAGTACGTC.

V gene TRBV6-5 combines with J gene TRBJ2-1; TRBD2 matches at 7 bases. The CDR3 contains 15 residues. J gave up 5 bases and V 2 bases, and 6 bases lay outside the gene matches. In germline, CDR1 is MNHEY, CDR2 SVGAGI. CDR3 in amino acids: CASSYGLGGNNEQFF. CDR3 coding DNA: TGTGCCAGCAGTTACGGTCTCGGGGGGAACAATGAGCAGTTCTTC.

This chain joins TRBV10-3 and TRBJ1-2; D remains ambiguous. From germline, CDR1 is ENHRY and CDR2 SYGVKD. Trimming removed 0 bases from V and 0 bases from J, with 8 bases in between. The CDR3 is 15 amino acids. CDR3 in amino acids: CAISESRETNYGYTF. DNA for the CDR3: TGTGCCATCAGTGAGTCGAGAGAAACTAACTATGGCTACACCTTC.

The chain joins TRBV19 to TRBJ2-3; the D is unclear. In germline, CDR1 is LNHDA, CDR2 SQIVND (reference sequence). V lost 7 bases to trimming and J lost 4 bases, with 12 bases between them. The CDR3 is 13 residues long. The CDR3 sequence: CASKERSPDTQYF. The CDR3 nucleotides are TGTGCCAGTAAGGAGAGATCCCCAGATACGCAGTATTTT.

This chain joins TRBV6-5 and TRBJ2-5; D might be TRBD2 (5 bases). Trimming stripped 8 bases from V and 8 bases from J, with 15 bases between. This CDR3 is built from 12 residues. From germline, CDR1 is MNHEY and CDR2 SVGAGI. In nucleotides, the CDR3 is TGTGCCAGCGGCCCTAGTGGGAGAACCCAGTACTTC. Translation gives CASGPSGRTQYF.

V is TRBV25-1 and J is TRBJ2-3; TRBD2 aligns across 8 bases. Germline V gives CDR1 MGHDK, CDR2 SYGVNS. The CDR3 is 15 amino acids. Trimming took 5 bases from V and 8 from J; bases not matched to a gene: 12. DNA for the CDR3: TGTGCCAGCAGTTCCCGAAGCGGGGGTTACGGTACGCAGTATTTT. It yields the protein CASSSRSGGYGTQYF.

The V call is TRBV7-9, the J call TRBJ1-3; TRBD1 agrees at 7 bases. V lost 5 bases to trimming and J lost 4 bases; unmatched junction nucleotides: 8. Germline CDR1 is SEHNR and CDR2 is FQNEAQ (reference sequence). This CDR3 spans 15 amino acids. The CDR3 region is CASSPTGFAGNTIYF. The CDR3 nucleotides are TGTGCCAGCAGCCCGACAGGGTTCGCCGGAAACACCATATATTTT.

The gene calls are TRBV6-4 and TRBJ2-7; D is perhaps TRBD1 (6 bases). The germline CDR1 and CDR2 sequences are MRHNA and SNTAGT. The CDR3 loop spans 15 amino acids. Trimming took 2 bases from V and 2 from J, leaving 13 bases between them. The CDR3 protein is CASSDQRQATYEQYV. CDR3 bases: TGTGCCAGCAGTGACCAGCGACAGGCGACCTACGAGCAGTACGTC.

The rearrangement links TRBV6-5 to TRBJ1-4, with D unresolved. The CDR3 has 15 residues. Trimming left V 8 bases short and J 5 bases short, with 18 bases between. Per germline, CDR1 MNHEY and CDR2 SVGAGI. CDR3 protein: CASRLPGDNNEKLFF. The CDR3 DNA reads TGTGCCAGCCGACTCCCCGGGGATAACAATGAAAAACTGTTTTTT.

This chain uses TRBV4-3 with TRBJ1-3; D remains ambiguous. This CDR3 is 16 amino acids long. Between the trimmed V and J ends, which lost 0 bases and 0 bases, there was a span of 9 bases. Germline values: CDR1 LGHNA, CDR2 YSLEER. The CDR3 DNA reads as TGCGCCAGCAGCCAAGAAGAAAGCTACTCTGGAAACACCATATATTTT. Translating it yields CASSQEESYSGNTIYF.

The chain employs TRBV18 and TRBJ2-5, with a weak D call TRBD2 (6 bases). The CDR3 loop spans 14 amino acids. The ends were cut back, 3 bases at V and 3 bases at J, with 11 bases in the middle. Looked up from germline, CDR1 is KGHSH and CDR2 is LQKENI. As DNA, the CDR3 is TGTGCCAGCTCACCTTTCCAGCGGGAAGAGACCCAGTACTTC. This translates into CASSPFQREETQYF. The full variable domain, rest sourced from reference TRBV18 and TRBJ2-5, is NAGVMQNPRHLVRRRGQEARLRCSPMKGHSHVYWYRQLPEEGLKFMVYLQKENIIDESGMPKERFSAEFPKEGPSILRIQQVVRGDSAAYFCASSPFQREETQYFGPGTRLLVL.

The chain employs TRBV6-1 and TRBJ2-7; D not resolved. Germline V gives CDR1 MNHNS, CDR2 SASEGT. This CDR3 contains 13 residues. V shed 2 bases and J shed 3 bases, with 8 bases lying between them. The CDR3 protein is CASSETLHYEQYV. The CDR3 bases are TGTGCCAGCAGTGAAACGTTACACTACGAGCAGTACGTC.

The chain is built from TRBV5-1 and TRBJ2-1; 9 bases line up with TRBD2. Germline lookup yields CDR1 SGHRS and CDR2 YFSETQ. The CDR3 loop spans 13 amino acids. Trimming at V came to 5 bases and at J to 9 bases, leaving 6 bases not matched to a gene. CDR3 protein: CASSGSGRREQFF. As DNA, the CDR3 is TGCGCCAGCAGTGGTAGCGGGAGACGTGAGCAGTTCTTC. The complete variable domain, with remaining parts taken from reference TRBV5-1 and TRBJ2-1, reads KAGVTQTPRYLIKTRGQQVTLSCSPISGHRSVSWYQQTPGQGLQFLFEYFSETQRNKGNFPGRFSGRQFSNSRSEMNVSTLELGDSALYLCASSGSGRREQFFGPGTRLTVL.

J is TRBJ2-4 and V is TRBV30; a weak D match, TRBD2 (6 bases). CDR1 and CDR2 from the germline V gene are GTSNPN and SVGIG (reference sequence). Trimming left V 4 bases short and J 0 bases short, with 16 bases between. This CDR3 region has 16 residues. The CDR3 sequence is CAWMGGGTRAKNIQYF. As DNA, the CDR3 is TGTGCCTGGATGGGGGGTGGTACACGAGCCAAAAACATTCAGTACTTC.

The chain uses TRBV2 and TRBJ2-7, with D perhaps matching TRBD1 (5 bases). V shed 5 bases and J shed 3 bases, with 14 bases lying between them. The germline gives CDR1 SNHLY, CDR2 FYNNEI. The CDR3 extends over 14 amino acids. This CDR3 reads CASSRETEYYEQYF. CDR3 DNA sequence: TGTGCCAGCAGTCGAGAGACAGAATACTACGAGCAGTACTTC.

The rearrangement uses TRBV19 and TRBJ2-6; D perhaps matches TRBD1 (5 bases). The CDR3 length is 14 residues. Trimming removed 6 bases from V and 3 bases from J, with 9 bases in between. From germline, CDR1 is LNHDA and CDR2 SQIVND (reference sequence). The CDR3 loop reads CASRLQGGANVLTF. The CDR3 bases are TGTGCCAGTAGGCTCCAGGGTGGGGCCAACGTCCTGACTTTC.

The V and J genes are TRBV9 and TRBJ1-2, with D perhaps matching TRBD1 (6 bases). CDR3 length: 15 amino acids. V lost 5 bases, J lost 7 bases, and 21 bases lay in between. CDR1 and CDR2 (germline): SGDLS, YYNGEE. CDR3 amino acids: CASRPLQGIKRGYTF. The DNA for the CDR3 is TGTGCCAGCAGGCCCCTTCAGGGGATTAAGCGTGGCTACACCTTC.